Below, 10 T cell receptor beta chains from the same sample are listed, as sequenced in a study of B cell selection in AIRE deficiency. Produced via immunoSEQ multiplex PCR; TCRdb's table is partial and in-frame only. The data show about 5,200 clones, more than 75% seen once. Regulatory T cells were sorted as CD4+CD25hiCD127low/negative. Sequenced: Tregs sorted from PBMCs. The origin of the receptors is a human donor with AIRE deficiency.

This chain uses TRBV2 with TRBJ1-6; D remains unclear. V was shortened by 1 base and J by 12 bases, with 10 bases between the two germline ends. Germline V gene sequence: CDR1 SNHLY, CDR2 FYNNEI. CDR3 length equals 13 residues. For the CDR3, the DNA is TGTGCCAGCAGTGAAGAGGGAGGGCTACCCCTCCACTTT. This gives the protein CASSEEGGLPLHF.

V is TRBV11-2 and J is TRBJ2-1; possibly TRBD1 for D (6 bases). The CDR3 loop spans 17 amino acids. Germline loops: CDR1 SGHAT, CDR2 FQNNGV. Trimming removed 1 base from V and 3 bases from J, with 16 bases in between. The CDR3: CASSLGGQSIIYNEQFF. The CDR3 DNA follows: TGTGCCAGCAGCTTAGGCGGACAGTCGATTATCTACAATGAGCAGTTCTTC.

This chain uses TRBV4-1 with TRBJ2-3, with D maybe TRBD2 (6 bases). Germline CDR1 and CDR2: MGHRA and YSYEKL. Deletions cut 0 bases from V and 3 bases from J, with 16 bases between. This CDR3 is 17 amino acids long. CDR3 residues: CASSQDRQRATTDTQYF. CDR3 in DNA: TGCGCCAGCAGCCAAGATAGACAGCGGGCTACGACAGATACGCAGTATTTT.

This chain connects TRBV7-9 to TRBJ1-5, with TRBD1 as a possible D gene (5 bases). The CDR3 covers 17 residues. The V gene lost 4 bases and the J gene lost 0 bases, with 16 bases spanning the gap. The V gene's germline CDR1 is SEHNR and CDR2 FQNEAQ (reference sequence). CDR3 bases: TGTGCCAGCAGCTATGGGGCGACAGCTTATAGCAATCAGCCCCAGCATTTT. Its translation is CASSYGATAYSNQPQHF.

This chain connects TRBV5-6 to TRBJ1-3; unclear D gene. There are 14 residues in the CDR3. In germline, CDR1 is SGHDT, CDR2 YYEEEE. V lost 0 bases, J lost 0 bases, and 4 bases lay in between. The CDR3 sequence is CASSLGRSGNTIYF. DNA for the CDR3: TGTGCCAGCAGCTTGGGACGCTCTGGAAACACCATATATTTT.

CDR3 DNA sequence: TGTGCCAGCAGAGCTTGGGGGGGGCCGTCGTACGAGCAGTACTTC. As protein: CASRAWGGPSYEQYF. V is TRBV27 and J is TRBJ2-7, with D possibly being TRBD2 (7 bases). The CDR3 has 15 amino acids. Germline CDR1 MNHEY, CDR2 SMNVEV (reference sequence). V was pared by 6 bases and J by 4 bases, with 19 bases between.

The J gene is TRBJ2-5, the V gene TRBV4-2; TRBD1 agrees at 7 bases. V was clipped by 3 bases and J by 4 bases; unmatched bases: 11. Germline V gene lookup returns CDR1 LGHNA and CDR2 YNFKEQ. The CDR3 loop spans 16 amino acids. The CDR3: CASSQDPWTGRETQYF. The CDR3 DNA sequence: TGTGCCAGCAGCCAGGATCCCTGGACAGGCCGAGAGACCCAGTACTTC.

The genes are TRBV11-3 and TRBJ2-1; 13 bases line up with TRBD2. J was trimmed by 2 bases and V by 5 bases; bases with no gene match: 12. CDR1 and CDR2 from the germline V gene are SGHNT and YENEEA. This CDR3 is built from 19 residues. CDR3 bases: TGTGCCAGCAGCCTGCTCCGGACTAGCGGGAGAAGAACCTACAATGAGCAGTTCTTC. This codes for CASSLLRTSGRRTYNEQFF.

Comment on this clone: This CDR3 is also generated by other DNA sequences in the sample. V is TRBV2 and J is TRBJ2-3; D perhaps matches TRBD2 (6 bases). The length of the CDR3 is 15 residues. Trimming removed 8 bases from V and 2 bases from J, with 17 bases in between. CDR1 SNHLY and CDR2 FYNNEI come from the germline V gene. The CDR3 here is CASYPASGYTDTQYF. The CDR3, as DNA: TGTGCCAGCTATCCGGCCAGCGGGTACACAGATACGCAGTATTTT.

The chain combines TRBV5-6 with TRBJ1-1; D is undetermined. V was clipped by 2 bases and J by 6 bases, with 11 bases between them. The CDR3 is made up of 13 amino acids. The germline CDR1 and CDR2 sequences are SGHDT and YYEEEE. CDR3 residues: CASSLREGAEAFF. The CDR3, as DNA: TGTGCCAGCAGCTTACGGGAAGGAGCTGAAGCTTTCTTT.